This T cell receptor (beta chain) was recovered during a study of control samples from healthy donors and cancer patients. The repertoire was sequenced with immunoSEQ multiplex PCR; TCRdb's copy has only in-frame clones and lacks some. The table has around 100,000 clones, about 90% seen once. Sequencing was done on a sample of blood. This TCR came from a woman between 45 and 65 years old in good health.

Here the CDR3 DNA reads TGTGCCAGCACCCTCGGGACAGCTACTGAAGAGACCCAGTACTTC. This gives the protein CASTLGTATEETQYF. This chain joins TRBV7-3 and TRBJ2-5, with 7 positions matching TRBD1. The CDR3 covers 15 residues. Unmatched junction bases numbered 11, after V lost 7 bases and J lost 3 bases. CDR1 and CDR2 from the germline V gene are SGHTA and FQGTGA.